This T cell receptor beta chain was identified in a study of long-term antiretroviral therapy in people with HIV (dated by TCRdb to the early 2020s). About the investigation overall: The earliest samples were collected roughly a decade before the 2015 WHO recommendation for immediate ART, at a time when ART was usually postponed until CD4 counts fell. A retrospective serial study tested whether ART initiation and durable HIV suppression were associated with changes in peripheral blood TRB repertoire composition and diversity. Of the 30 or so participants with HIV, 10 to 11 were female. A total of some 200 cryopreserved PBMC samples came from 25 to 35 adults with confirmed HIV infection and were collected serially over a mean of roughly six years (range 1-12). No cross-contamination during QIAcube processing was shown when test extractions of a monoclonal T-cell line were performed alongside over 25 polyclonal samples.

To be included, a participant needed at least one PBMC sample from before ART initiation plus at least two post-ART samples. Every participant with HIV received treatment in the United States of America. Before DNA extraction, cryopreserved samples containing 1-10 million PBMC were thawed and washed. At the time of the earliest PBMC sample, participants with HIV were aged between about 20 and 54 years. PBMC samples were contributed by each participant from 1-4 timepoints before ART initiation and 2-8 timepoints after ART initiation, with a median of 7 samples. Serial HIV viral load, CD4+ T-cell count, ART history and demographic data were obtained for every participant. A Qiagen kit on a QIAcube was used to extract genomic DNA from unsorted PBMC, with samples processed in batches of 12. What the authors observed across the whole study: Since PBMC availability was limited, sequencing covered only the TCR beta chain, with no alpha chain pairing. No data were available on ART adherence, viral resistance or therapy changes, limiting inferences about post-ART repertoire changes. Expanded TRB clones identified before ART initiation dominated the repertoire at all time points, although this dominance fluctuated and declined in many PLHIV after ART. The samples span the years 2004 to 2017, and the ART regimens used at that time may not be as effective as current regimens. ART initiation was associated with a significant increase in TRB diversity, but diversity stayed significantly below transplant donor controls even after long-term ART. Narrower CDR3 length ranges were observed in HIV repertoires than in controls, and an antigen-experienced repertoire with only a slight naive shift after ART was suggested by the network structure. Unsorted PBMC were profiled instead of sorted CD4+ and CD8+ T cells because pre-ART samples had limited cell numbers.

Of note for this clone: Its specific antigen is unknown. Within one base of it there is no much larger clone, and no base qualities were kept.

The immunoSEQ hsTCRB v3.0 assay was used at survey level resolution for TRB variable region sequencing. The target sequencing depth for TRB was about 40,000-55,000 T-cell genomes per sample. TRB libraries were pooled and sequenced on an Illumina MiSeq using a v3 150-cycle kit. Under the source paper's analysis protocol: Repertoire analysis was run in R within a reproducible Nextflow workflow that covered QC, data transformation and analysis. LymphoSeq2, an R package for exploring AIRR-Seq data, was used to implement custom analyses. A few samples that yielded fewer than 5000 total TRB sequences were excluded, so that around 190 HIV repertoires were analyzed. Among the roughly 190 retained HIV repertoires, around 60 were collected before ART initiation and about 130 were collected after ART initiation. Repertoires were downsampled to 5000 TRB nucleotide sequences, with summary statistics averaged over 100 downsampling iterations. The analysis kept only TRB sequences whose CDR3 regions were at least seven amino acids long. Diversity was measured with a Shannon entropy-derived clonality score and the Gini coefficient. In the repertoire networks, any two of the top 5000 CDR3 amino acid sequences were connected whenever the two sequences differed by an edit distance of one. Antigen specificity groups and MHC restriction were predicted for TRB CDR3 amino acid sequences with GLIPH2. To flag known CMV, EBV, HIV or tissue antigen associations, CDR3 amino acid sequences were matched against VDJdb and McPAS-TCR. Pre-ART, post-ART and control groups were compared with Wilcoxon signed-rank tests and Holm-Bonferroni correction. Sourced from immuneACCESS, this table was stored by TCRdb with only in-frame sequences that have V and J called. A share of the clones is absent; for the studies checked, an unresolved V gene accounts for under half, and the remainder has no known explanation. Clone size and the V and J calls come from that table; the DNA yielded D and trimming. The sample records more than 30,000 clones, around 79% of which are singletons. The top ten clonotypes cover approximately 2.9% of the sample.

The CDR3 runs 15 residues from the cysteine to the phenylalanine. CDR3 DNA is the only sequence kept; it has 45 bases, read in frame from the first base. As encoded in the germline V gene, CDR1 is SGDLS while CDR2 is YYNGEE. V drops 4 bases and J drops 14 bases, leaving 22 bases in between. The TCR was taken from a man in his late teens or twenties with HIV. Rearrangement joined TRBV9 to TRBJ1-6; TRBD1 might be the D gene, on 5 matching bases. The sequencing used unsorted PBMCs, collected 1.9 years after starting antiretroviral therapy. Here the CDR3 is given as CASSTRTREAETLHF. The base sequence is TGTGCCAGCAGCACTCGGACAAGGGAGGCCGAAACCCTCCACTTT. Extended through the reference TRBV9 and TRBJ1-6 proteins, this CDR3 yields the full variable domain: DSGVTQTPKHLITATGQRVTLRCSPRSGDLSVYWYQQSLDQGLQFLIQYYNGEERAKGNILERFSAQQFPDLHSELNLSSLELGDSALYFCASSTRTREAETLHFGNGTRLTVT.